One sample yielded the 12 T cell receptor beta chains listed below, sequenced in a study of CD8+ T cells in alopecia areata. RNA was isolated and reverse transcribed to cDNA, the sequencing template. Method: immunoSEQ multiplex PCR; TCRdb's copy keeps in-frame clones and lacks some. This table has approximately 200,000 clones, 45% to 65% appearing once. Stated treatment: oral pan-JAK inhibitor, 5-10 mg twice daily. The specimen comprised CD4+ T cells sorted from blood, sampled at week 4, from a patient treated with tofacitinib. The receptors come from a human donor with alopecia areata.

V gene TRBV29-1 combines with J gene TRBJ2-1; weak D call: TRBD1 (6 bases). V was clipped by 8 bases and J by 8 bases, with 13 bases between them. Germline lookup yields CDR1 SQVTM and CDR2 ANQGSEA. The CDR3 sequence is 11 residues long. CDR3 DNA: TGCAGCTTCAGCCGACAGGATGAGCAGTTCTTC. Protein: CSFSRQDEQFF.

The chain joins TRBV30 to TRBJ1-2, with D uncertain. Germline loops: CDR1 GTSNPN, CDR2 SVGIG (reference sequence). The CDR3 length is 11 residues. CDR3 protein: CVGKGNYGYTF. The CDR3 nucleotides are TGTGTGGGTAAAGGGAACTATGGCTACACCTTC. The full variable domain, rest sourced from reference TRBV30 and TRBJ1-2, is SQTIHQWPATLVQPVGSPLSLECTVEGTSNPNLYWYRQAAGRGLQLLFYSVGIGQISSEVPQNLSASRPQDRQFILSSKKLLLSDSGFYLCVGKGNYGYTFGSGTRLTVV.

This sequence joins TRBV7-9 and TRBJ2-3; D is perhaps TRBD1 or TRBD2 (6 bases each). V lost 3 bases and J 6 bases, leaving 16 bases between the germline ends. The CDR3 extends over 15 amino acids. Germline CDR1 reads SEHNR; CDR2 reads FQNEAQ (reference sequence). The CDR3 here is CASSFPRGGSDTQYF. The DNA of the CDR3 is TGTGCCAGCAGCTTCCCCAGGGGAGGTTCCGATACGCAGTATTTT.

The V call is TRBV5-1, the J call TRBJ2-5, with 8 bases identical to TRBD2. From germline, CDR1 is SGHRS and CDR2 YFSETQ. Trimming at V came to 0 bases and at J to 1 base, leaving 2 bases not matched to a gene. This CDR3 region has 15 residues. The CDR3 loop reads CASSLGLAGQETQYF. The CDR3 nucleotides read TGCGCCAGCAGCTTGGGCCTAGCGGGCCAAGAGACCCAGTACTTC.

The chain joins TRBV5-1 to TRBJ2-3, with TRBD2 matching 13 bases. After removal of 5 bases from V and 3 bases from J, the junction contained 3 bases not matched to a gene. This CDR3 is 15 amino acids long. Germline loops: CDR1 SGHRS, CDR2 YFSETQ. The CDR3 loop reads CASRPGLAGTDTQYF. The CDR3, as DNA: TGCGCCAGCAGACCGGGACTAGCGGGAACAGATACGCAGTATTTT.

The chain employs TRBV25-1 and TRBJ1-1, with 7 bases identical to TRBD1. The CDR3 is made up of 13 amino acids. The J segment lost 7 bases and the V segment lost 8 bases, leaving 10 bases of the junction unmatched. The germline V gene encodes CDR1 MGHDK and CDR2 SYGVNS. The CDR3: CASAGTEKNEAFF. The CDR3 nucleotides read TGTGCCAGCGCTGGGACAGAGAAGAATGAAGCTTTCTTT.

In its sample, this clone was seen a few times. The rearrangement links TRBV9 to TRBJ2-1; no reliable D call. Trimming shortened V by 4 bases and J by 10 bases, and 12 bases separated the two germline ends. Germline V gives CDR1 SGDLS, CDR2 YYNGEE. This CDR3 contains 12 residues. The CDR3 sequence: CASSLNTAEQFF. The CDR3 DNA sequence: TGTGCCAGCAGCTTGAATACCGCGGAGCAGTTCTTC.

The V call is TRBV28, the J call TRBJ2-3; the match to TRBD2 covers 15 bases. Germline V gene lookup returns CDR1 MDHEN and CDR2 SYDVKM. Unmatched junction bases numbered 9, after V lost 6 bases and J lost 5 bases. The CDR3 is 17 residues long. CDR3 region: CASRPGGLAGGGDTQYF. The CDR3 DNA reads as TGTGCCAGCAGACCGGGAGGACTAGCGGGAGGGGGAGATACGCAGTATTTT.

This clone was seen only a few times. This chain links TRBV28 with TRBJ2-6; tentatively, D is TRBD1 or TRBD2 (5 bases each). Germline values: CDR1 MDHEN, CDR2 SYDVKM. Trimming removed 8 bases at V and 4 bases at J, with 12 bases between. The CDR3 sequence is 14 residues long. This CDR3 is CASLPGLGANVLTF. As DNA, the CDR3 is TGTGCCAGCCTCCCGGGGCTAGGGGCCAACGTCCTGACTTTC. Supplemented by reference TRBV28 and TRBJ2-6, the full variable domain reads DVKVTQSSRYLVKRTGEKVFLECVQDMDHENMFWYRQDPGLGLRLIYFSYDVKMKEKGDIPEGYSVSREKKERFSLILESASTNQTSMYLCASLPGLGANVLTFGAGSRLTVL.

The chain recombines TRBV29-1 with TRBJ2-5, with 9 bases fitting TRBD1. The V gene's germline CDR1 is SQVTM and CDR2 ANQGSEA. This CDR3 region has 12 residues. Trimming cost V 8 bases and J 4 bases; bases outside gene matches: 5. CDR3 DNA sequence: TGCAGCACAACAGGGGGCGGAGAGACCCAGTACTTC. The encoded protein is CSTTGGGETQYF.

The chain combines TRBV29-1 with TRBJ2-3; D remains unclear. Germline values: CDR1 SQVTM, CDR2 ANQGSEA. V shed 1 base and J shed 6 bases, with 11 bases lying between them. This CDR3 spans 13 amino acids. The CDR3 coding sequence is TGCAGCGTTGAAGTGAGGTTCACCGATACGCAGTATTTT. This translates into CSVEVRFTDTQYF.

The chain carries TRBV29-1 and TRBJ2-7; maybe TRBD1 (6 bases). The CDR3 covers 16 residues. Germline V gene sequence: CDR1 SQVTM, CDR2 ANQGSEA. The V end was cut by 0 bases, the J end by 5 bases, with 20 bases between. The CDR3 reads CSVEEGGTGSANEQYF. CDR3 DNA: TGCAGCGTTGAAGAAGGGGGAACAGGGTCGGCGAACGAGCAGTACTTC.